Listed below are T cell receptor beta chains from one sample, sequenced in a study of blood T cell repertoires in COVID-19. Profiled with immunoSEQ multiplex PCR; TCRdb holds only in-frame clones, not every one. Among 260,000 or so clones listed, about 91% were seen once. The sequencing input was PBMCs or T cells enriched from blood (not recorded which). These receptors were taken from a middle-aged woman with acute COVID-19. CDR3s include the opening cysteine and the closing phenylalanine or tryptophan. D genes are given only for firm matches. Only some rows state a clone size, as once, few, many or a class for expanded clones.

D gene: TRBD1; J gene: TRBJ2-5; V gene: TRBV4-3; clone size: NA; CDR3 DNA: TGCGCCAGCAGCCAAACGGGACAGGGTTCGCAGACCCAGTACTTC; CDR3 protein: CASSQTGQGSQTQYF
D gene: TRBD1; J gene: TRBJ1-2; V gene: TRBV10-3; clone size: few; CDR3 DNA: TGTGCCATCAGCCGGGACAGGGGGCCTACTAACTATGGCTACACCTTC; CDR3 protein: CAISRDRGPTNYGYTF
D gene: TRBD2; J gene: TRBJ2-2; V gene: TRBV7-2; clone size: once; CDR3 DNA: TGTGCCAGCAGCTCCCGGGGGGGCGGGGAGCTGTTTTTT; CDR3 protein: CASSSRGGGELFF
D gene: TRBD1; J gene: TRBJ2-3; V gene: TRBV5-6; clone size: NA; CDR3 DNA: TGTGCCAGCAGCTGGGACAGTCCAGATACGCAGTATTTT; CDR3 protein: CASSWDSPDTQYF
D gene: TRBD1; J gene: TRBJ1-5; V gene: TRBV19; clone size: NA; CDR3 DNA: TGTGCCAGTAGTATGACAGGGTTCAATCAGCCCCAGCATTTT; CDR3 protein: CASSMTGFNQPQHF
D gene: TRBD2; J gene: TRBJ2-2; V gene: TRBV13; clone size: once; CDR3 DNA: TGTGCCAGCAGCTTAGTTAGCGGGATGAACACCGGGGAGCTGTTTTTT; CDR3 protein: CASSLVSGMNTGELFF
D gene: NA; J gene: TRBJ2-5; V gene: TRBV5-1; clone size: NA; CDR3 DNA: TGCGCCAGCAGCTCCCTTAGCGGACAAGAGACCCAGTACTTC; CDR3 protein: CASSSLSGQETQYF
D gene: NA; J gene: TRBJ1-2; V gene: TRBV28; clone size: NA; CDR3 DNA: TGTGCCAGCAGTCCACCTGATGGCGGGCGCGGCTACACCTTC; CDR3 protein: CASSPPDGGRGYTF
D gene: TRBD1; J gene: TRBJ1-1; V gene: TRBV7-9; clone size: once; CDR3 DNA: TGTGCCAGCAGCTTCCTAACAGGGGGGAACACTGAAGCTTTCTTT; CDR3 protein: CASSFLTGGNTEAFF
D gene: TRBD2; J gene: TRBJ2-3; V gene: TRBV28; clone size: NA; CDR3 DNA: TGTGCCAGCAGCCAATCTAGCGGGACGTTATATTTT; CDR3 protein: CASSQSSGTLYF
D gene: NA; J gene: TRBJ1-1; V gene: TRBV15; clone size: NA; CDR3 DNA: TGTGCCACCAGCAGAGAGGCAGGGCTAGACACTGAAGCTTTCTTT; CDR3 protein: CATSREAGLDTEAFF
D gene: NA; J gene: TRBJ2-3; V gene: TRBV7-2; clone size: NA; CDR3 DNA: TGTGCCAGCAGCCCAAGTCCGGAGTTTCGTACGCAGTATTTT; CDR3 protein: CASSPSPEFRTQYF
D gene: NA; J gene: TRBJ1-2; V gene: TRBV20-1; clone size: NA; CDR3 DNA: TGCAGTGCTAGTCTTGGGGGCGCGGAGTTTAGCTATGGCTACACCTTC; CDR3 protein: CSASLGGAEFSYGYTF
D gene: TRBD2; J gene: TRBJ2-2; V gene: TRBV6-5; clone size: NA; CDR3 DNA: TGTGCCAGCAGCAACGGGGGGGTTAACACCGGGGAGCTGTTTTTT; CDR3 protein: CASSNGGVNTGELFF
D gene: TRBD1; J gene: TRBJ1-5; V gene: TRBV18; clone size: NA; CDR3 DNA: TGTGCCAGCTCACCGACAGGGATGAGCAATCAGCCCCAGCATTTT; CDR3 protein: CASSPTGMSNQPQHF
D gene: NA; J gene: TRBJ1-1; V gene: TRBV6-6; clone size: NA; CDR3 DNA: TGTGCCAGCAGTTACTCCGGGGGATGGTACACTGAAGCTTTCTTT; CDR3 protein: CASSYSGGWYTEAFF
D gene: NA; J gene: TRBJ2-1; V gene: TRBV6-5; clone size: NA; CDR3 DNA: TGTGCCAGCAGTCCTCGGGGGTCGGTGGGCAATGAGCAGTTCTTC; CDR3 protein: CASSPRGSVGNEQFF
D gene: TRBD1; J gene: TRBJ1-1; V gene: TRBV15; clone size: NA; CDR3 DNA: TGTGCCACCAGCAGAGATCAGACAGGGGGCCGTGTCGCTGAAGCTTTCTTT; CDR3 protein: CATSRDQTGGRVAEAFF
D gene: NA; J gene: TRBJ1-4; V gene: TRBV9; clone size: NA; CDR3 DNA: TGTGCCAGCAGCGTAGGCGGGGGGGGAAAACTGTTTTTT; CDR3 protein: CASSVGGGGKLFF
D gene: TRBD1; J gene: TRBJ1-6; V gene: TRBV5-4; clone size: NA; CDR3 DNA: TGTGCCAGCAGTTTCGACAGGGGGAATTCACCCCTCCACTTT; CDR3 protein: CASSFDRGNSPLHF
D gene: TRBD2; J gene: TRBJ2-7; V gene: TRBV19; clone size: NA; CDR3 DNA: TGTGCCAGTAGTTTTGGTAGCGGGAGTCTCGAGCAGTACTTC; CDR3 protein: CASSFGSGSLEQYF
D gene: TRBD2; J gene: TRBJ2-3; V gene: TRBV7-6; clone size: NA; CDR3 DNA: TGTGCCAGCAGCTTCGAGCTAGCGGGAGGCCCCCTCACAGATACGCAGTATTTT; CDR3 protein: CASSFELAGGPLTDTQYF